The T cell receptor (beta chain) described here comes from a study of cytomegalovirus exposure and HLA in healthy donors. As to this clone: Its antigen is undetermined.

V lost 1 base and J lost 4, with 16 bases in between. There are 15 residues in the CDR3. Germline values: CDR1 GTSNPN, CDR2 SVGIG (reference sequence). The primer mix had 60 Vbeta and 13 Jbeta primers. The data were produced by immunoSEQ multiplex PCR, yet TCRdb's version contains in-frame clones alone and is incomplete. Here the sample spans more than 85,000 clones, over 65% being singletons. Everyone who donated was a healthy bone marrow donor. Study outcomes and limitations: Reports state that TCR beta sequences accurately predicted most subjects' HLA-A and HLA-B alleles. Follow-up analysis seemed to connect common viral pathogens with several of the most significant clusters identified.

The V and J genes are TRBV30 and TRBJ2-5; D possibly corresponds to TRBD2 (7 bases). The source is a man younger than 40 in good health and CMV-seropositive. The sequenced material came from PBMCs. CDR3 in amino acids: CAWSGGGTGTETQYF. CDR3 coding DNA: TGTGCCTGGAGTGGGGGGGGCACAGGGACAGAGACCCAGTACTTC.